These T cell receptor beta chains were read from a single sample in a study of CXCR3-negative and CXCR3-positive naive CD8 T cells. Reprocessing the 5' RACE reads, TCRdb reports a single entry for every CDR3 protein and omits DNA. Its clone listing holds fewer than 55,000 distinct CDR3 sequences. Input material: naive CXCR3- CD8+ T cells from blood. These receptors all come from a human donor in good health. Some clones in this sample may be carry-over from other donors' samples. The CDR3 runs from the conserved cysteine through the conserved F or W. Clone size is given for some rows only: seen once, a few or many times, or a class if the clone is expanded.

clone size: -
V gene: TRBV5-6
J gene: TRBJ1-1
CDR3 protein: CASSLGGFMNTEAFF

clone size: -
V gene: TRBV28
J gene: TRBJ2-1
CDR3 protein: CASSFRGLGDGEQFF

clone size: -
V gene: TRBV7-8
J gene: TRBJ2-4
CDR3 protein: CASSLGHRAKNIQYF

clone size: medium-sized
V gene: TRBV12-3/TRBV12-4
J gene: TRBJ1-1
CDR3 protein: CASSLGLNTEAFF

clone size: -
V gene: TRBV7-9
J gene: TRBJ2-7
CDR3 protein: CASNPTEGSYEQYF

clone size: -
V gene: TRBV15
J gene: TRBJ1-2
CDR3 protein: CATSIPGTVLYGYTF

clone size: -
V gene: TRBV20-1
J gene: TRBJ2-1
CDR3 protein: CSAVGLAGDRYNEQFF

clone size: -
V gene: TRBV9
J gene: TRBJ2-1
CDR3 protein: CASSTSTGSRANEQFF

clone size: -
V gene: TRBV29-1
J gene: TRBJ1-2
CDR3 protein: CSVEEQDYGYTF

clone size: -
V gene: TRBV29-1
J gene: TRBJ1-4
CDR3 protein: CSVESQGLDEKLFF

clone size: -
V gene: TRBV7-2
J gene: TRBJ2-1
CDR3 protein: CASSFFRALDNEQFF

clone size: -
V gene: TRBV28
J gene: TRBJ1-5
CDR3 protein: CASSLLGSINQPQHF

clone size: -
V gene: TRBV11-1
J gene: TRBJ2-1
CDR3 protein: CASSLVRERNEQFF

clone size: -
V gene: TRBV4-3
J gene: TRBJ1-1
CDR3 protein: CASSQELHPGRTEAFF

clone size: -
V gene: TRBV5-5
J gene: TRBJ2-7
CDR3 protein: CASSPLDVNEQYF

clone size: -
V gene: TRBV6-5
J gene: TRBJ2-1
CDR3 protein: CASSPQVEYNEQFF

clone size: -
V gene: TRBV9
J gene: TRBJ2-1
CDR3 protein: CASSVSGSSGEQFF

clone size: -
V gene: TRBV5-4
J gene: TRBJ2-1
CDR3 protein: CASSGGTGTIVEQFF

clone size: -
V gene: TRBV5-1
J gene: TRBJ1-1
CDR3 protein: CASSRTSGTEAFF

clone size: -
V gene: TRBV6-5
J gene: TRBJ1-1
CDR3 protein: CAATGGTEAFF

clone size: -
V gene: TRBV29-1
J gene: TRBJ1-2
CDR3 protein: CSVEDPETTRNYGYTF

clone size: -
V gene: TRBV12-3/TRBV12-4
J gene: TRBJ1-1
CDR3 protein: CASSRQGSGTEAFF

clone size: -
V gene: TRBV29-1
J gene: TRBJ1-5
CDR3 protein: CSPAGNQPQHF

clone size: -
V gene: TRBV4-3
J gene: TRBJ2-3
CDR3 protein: CASSQDRSGGAADTQYF

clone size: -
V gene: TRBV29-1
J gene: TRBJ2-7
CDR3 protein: CSVDVGAGEQYF

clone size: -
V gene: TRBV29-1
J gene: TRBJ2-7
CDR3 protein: CSVADLGGEQYF

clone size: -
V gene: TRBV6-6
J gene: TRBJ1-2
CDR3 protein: CASSYSLGGANYGYTF

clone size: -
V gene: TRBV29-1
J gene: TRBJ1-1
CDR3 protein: CSVVHLNTEAFF